The present T cell receptor (beta chain) was sequenced within a study of cytomegalovirus exposure and HLA in healthy donors. The PCR had 60 Vbeta and 13 Jbeta primers. Clones were read by immunoSEQ multiplex PCR, and TCRdb kept only the in-frame ones, dropping some. The specimen's table records 200,000 or so clones. V dropped 4 bases and J dropped 7 bases, with 25 bases sitting between them. The CDR3 extends over 17 amino acids. Germline V gene data show CDR1 as SNHLY and CDR2 as FYNNEI. The sample was PBMCs. V gene TRBV2 combines with J gene TRBJ2-5, with D possibly TRBD1 on 6 matching bases. The receptor comes from a girl aged 2 to 10 in good health and CMV-seropositive. The CDR3 reads CASSAPGNIEWGRTQYF. Written as DNA, the CDR3 is TGTGCCAGCAGTGCCCCAGGGAATATCGAATGGGGGCGGACCCAGTACTTC.